The 10 T cell receptor beta chains given below trace back to one sample, sequenced in a study of radiation and T cells in renal cell carcinoma (dated by TCRdb to 2020 to 2021). Sample time point, as interpreted from the label and publication: blood 4 weeks post-SBRT, at nephrectomy. This specimen's treatment or condition label, interpreted: 15 Gy SBRT to primary tumor, nephrectomy 4 weeks later. Library construction relied on the immunoSEQ multiplex PCR assay. TCRdb carries this immuneACCESS record with in-frame sequences only. Its versions omit some clonotypes, under half of them owing to an unresolved V gene in the studies checked, with the rest unexplained. This sample is represented by approximately 86,000 clones; just under 85% of them were singletons. Clones ranked in the top ten supply approximately 9.6% of the sample. The source was blood, collected from a patient whose treatment included radiotherapy and nephrectomy. The receptors were gathered from a man aged 50 to 60 with renal cell carcinoma.

This clone turned up a few times. The chain carries TRBV19 and TRBJ1-2; D unresolved. There are 12 residues in the CDR3. The ends were cut back, 6 bases at V and 4 bases at J, with 9 bases in the middle. CDR1 and CDR2 from the germline V gene are LNHDA and SQIVND (reference sequence). CDR3 protein: CASSAGVYGYTF. DNA for the CDR3: TGTGCCAGTAGCGCAGGAGTCTATGGCTACACCTTC. Looking up the rest from reference TRBV19 and TRBJ1-2 gives the full variable domain: DGGITQSPKYLFRKEGQNVTLSCEQNLNHDAMYWYRQDPGQGLRLIYYSQIVNDFQKGDIAEGYSVSREKKESFPLTVTSAQKNPTAFYLCASSAGVYGYTFGSGTRLTVV.

The V and J genes are TRBV2 and TRBJ2-5; D call uncertain. The CDR3 totals 15 residues. Trimming stripped 7 bases from V and 2 bases from J, with 17 bases between. The V gene's germline CDR1 is SNHLY and CDR2 FYNNEI. CDR3 residues: CASTPGRMGQETQYF. The DNA of the CDR3 is TGTGCCAGCACCCCCGGTCGGATGGGGCAAGAGACCCAGTACTTC.

In this sample, this clone turned up once. The rearrangement joins TRBV9 to TRBJ2-3; D is uncertain. Germline V CDR1 and CDR2: SGDLS, YYNGEE. Trimming took 0 bases from V and 6 from J, leaving 11 bases between them. This CDR3 has 14 amino acids. The DNA for the CDR3 is TGTGCCAGCAGCGTAGAGGCTCGCCGGGATACGCAGTATTTT. Amino acid sequence: CASSVEARRDTQYF.

This chain joins TRBV9 and TRBJ2-7, with TRBD1 identical over 8 bases. The germline V gene encodes CDR1 SGDLS and CDR2 YYNGEE. The CDR3 is 17 amino acids. V dropped 0 bases and J dropped 1; count of bases not matched to a gene: 9. The CDR3 region has the DNA TGTGCCAGCAGCGTAGCTGGAGGGACAGGATATTCCTACGAGCAGTACTTC. Translated: CASSVAGGTGYSYEQYF. Full variable domain (rest looked up from reference TRBV9 and TRBJ2-7): DSGVTQTPKHLITATGQRVTLRCSPRSGDLSVYWYQQSLDQGLQFLIQYYNGEERAKGNILERFSAQQFPDLHSELNLSSLELGDSALYFCASSVAGGTGYSYEQYFGPGTRLTVT.

The genes are TRBV7-8 and TRBJ2-3; no definite D call. This CDR3 spans 15 amino acids. Germline CDR1 reads SGHVS; CDR2 reads FQNEAQ. The V end lost 2 bases, the J end lost 4 bases, and 13 bases lay between the germline ends. The CDR3: CASSLSGDLPDTQYF. Here the CDR3 DNA reads TGTGCCAGCAGCTTATCCGGTGATTTGCCAGATACGCAGTATTTT.

CDR3 nucleotides: TGTGCCAGCAGCTTACCGGACACGCAGTATTTT. Amino acids: CASSLPDTQYF. The rearrangement links TRBV7-9 to TRBJ2-3; no clear D. This CDR3 comprises 11 residues. The V gene lost 2 bases and the J gene lost 9 bases, with 6 bases spanning the gap. Germline values: CDR1 SEHNR, CDR2 FQNEAQ (reference sequence).

The J gene is TRBJ2-5, the V gene TRBV5-1; 10 bases line up with TRBD1. CDR3 length: 15 residues. Losses at the gene ends were 4 bases for V and 1 base for J; bases not matched to a gene: 4. The V gene's germline CDR1 is SGHRS and CDR2 YFSETQ. The CDR3 nucleotides are TGCGCCAGCAGCGGATGGGACAGGGGCCAAGAGACCCAGTACTTC. Translating it yields CASSGWDRGQETQYF.

Only one count was recorded for this clone. The V and J genes are TRBV6-1 and TRBJ1-6, with D unclear. The CDR3 loop spans 13 amino acids. The germline CDR1 and CDR2 sequences are MNHNS and SASEGT. V was cut by 2 bases and J by 10 bases, with 9 bases left in between. CDR3 bases: TGTGCCAGCAGTGAAAGTTACAGCTCACCCCTCCACTTT. Amino acids: CASSESYSSPLHF.

This clone was seen a handful of times. The rearrangement joins TRBV7-2 to TRBJ1-6, with a possible D match to TRBD1 (5 bases). The CDR3 is 16 residues long. Germline-derived CDR1 and CDR2 are SGHTA and FQGNSA. V was cut by 5 bases and J by 7 bases, with 18 bases left in between. CDR3 protein: CASSPFRRADNSPLHF. For the CDR3, the DNA is TGTGCCAGCAGCCCCTTTCGCAGGGCTGACAATTCACCCCTCCACTTT.

For this clone: The same CDR3 is also encoded by other DNA sequences in this sample. The chain carries TRBV30 and TRBJ1-4; D is unclear. Germline V gene sequence: CDR1 GTSNPN, CDR2 SVGIG (reference sequence). The CDR3 extends over 13 amino acids. V was clipped by 4 bases and J by 4 bases, with 10 bases between them. DNA for the CDR3: TGTGCCTGGAAACGGGTCAATAATGAAAAACTGTTTTTT. Residues: CAWKRVNNEKLFF.